The next 16 T cell receptor beta chains were all read from a single sample in a study of blood T cell repertoires in COVID-19. Here immunoSEQ multiplex PCR was the method, and the copy in TCRdb shows in-frame clones only, minus some. The profile covers 40,000 or so clones, with about 91% appearing a single time and 3% to 4.5% taken by the ten largest. Material for sequencing was peripheral blood. These receptors were taken from a human donor in a cohort sampled during active COVID-19.

The rearrangement joins TRBV19 to TRBJ2-3, with 8 bases identical to TRBD1. The CDR3 is 14 amino acids. The J segment lost 7 bases and the V segment lost 9 bases, leaving 12 bases of the junction unmatched. The V gene's germline CDR1 is LNHDA and CDR2 SQIVND (reference sequence). Written as DNA, the CDR3 is TGTGCCAGCCAGTCCCCTGACAGGGGACATACGCAGTATTTT. It yields the protein CASQSPDRGHTQYF.

The V gene is TRBV5-1, the J gene TRBJ2-3, with D possibly TRBD1 on 6 matching bases. The CDR3 length is 15 residues. The germline V gene encodes CDR1 SGHRS and CDR2 YFSETQ. Deletions cut 4 bases from V and 3 bases from J, with 15 bases between. CDR3 sequence reads: CASSLDSKKTDTQYF. As DNA, the CDR3 is TGCGCCAGCAGCCTGGACAGCAAGAAAACAGATACGCAGTATTTT.

The CDR3 DNA reads as TGCGCCAGCAGCCGTTCAGTATGGACAGGGCCCAGCTCCTATAATTCACCCCTCCACTTT. Protein: CASSRSVWTGPSSYNSPLHF. V and J are TRBV5-1 and TRBJ1-6; 8 nucleotides line up with TRBD1. The V and J ends lost 4 bases and 0 bases, in that order; junction bases with no gene match: 15. Germline CDR1 SGHRS, CDR2 YFSETQ. The CDR3 has 20 amino acids.

This clone was seen once. The J gene is TRBJ1-6, the V gene TRBV9; the match to TRBD1 covers 8 bases. The CDR3 consists of 17 residues. Germline-derived CDR1 and CDR2 are SGDLS and YYNGEE. Trimming at V came to 3 bases and at J to 4 bases, leaving 9 bases not matched to a gene. CDR3 region: CASSEGQGFPYNSPLHF. CDR3 nucleotides: TGTGCCAGCAGCGAAGGACAGGGCTTTCCTTATAATTCACCCCTCCACTTT.

This clone was seen a handful of times. V is TRBV6-2 or TRBV6-3 and J is TRBJ2-7; 14 bases are a match to TRBD2. In germline, CDR1 is MNHEY, CDR2 SVGEGT. J gave up 1 base and V 4 bases, and 9 bases lay outside the gene matches. This CDR3 contains 18 residues. The CDR3 sequence is CASSSGLAGGLLSYEQYF. The DNA of the CDR3 is TGTGCCAGCAGTTCCGGACTAGCGGGAGGACTGTTATCCTACGAGCAGTACTTC.

The V and J genes are TRBV14 and TRBJ1-2, with TRBD1 identical over 7 bases. This CDR3 is built from 15 residues. Losses at the gene ends were 2 bases for V and 3 bases for J; bases not matched to a gene: 6. Germline-derived CDR1 and CDR2 are SGHDN and FVKESK. This CDR3 reads CASSQNRGNYYGYTF. The CDR3 DNA reads as TGTGCCAGCAGCCAAAACAGGGGAAACTACTATGGCTACACCTTC.

V usage is TRBV27 and J usage is TRBJ2-1; 7 bases map to TRBD2. Germline V gives CDR1 MNHEY, CDR2 SMNVEV (reference sequence). The CDR3 consists of 17 residues. After removal of 5 bases from V and 8 bases from J, the junction contained 18 bases not matched to a gene. The CDR3: CASSPIPSSGRGHEQFF. The CDR3 bases are TGTGCCAGCAGTCCTATACCCAGTAGCGGGCGCGGGCATGAGCAGTTCTTC.

Concerning this clone itself: In the same sample, other DNA sequences code for this CDR3. This chain joins TRBV6-5 and TRBJ2-5; no clear D gene. This CDR3 region has 14 residues. V lost 2 bases to trimming and J lost 2 bases, with 9 bases between them. From germline, CDR1 is MNHEY and CDR2 SVGAGI. CDR3 coding DNA: TGTGCCAGCAGTTACGGCGGCGGACAAGAGACCCAGTACTTC. It yields the protein CASSYGGGQETQYF.

The V gene is TRBV11-3, the J gene TRBJ2-1; TRBD2 matches 9 bases. This CDR3 comprises 15 residues. Germline V CDR1 and CDR2: SGHNT, YENEEA. With V trimmed by 1 base and J by 7 bases, 5 bases remained unmatched. The CDR3 region has the DNA TGTGCCAGCAGCTTAGGCGGCGGGGGGGCGAATGAGCAGTTCTTC. The encoded protein is CASSLGGGGANEQFF.

The rearrangement links TRBV5-1 to TRBJ1-1; D is possibly TRBD1 (5 bases). The CDR3 contains 15 residues. V was pared by 0 bases and J by 4 bases, with 13 bases between. Germline V gene sequence: CDR1 SGHRS, CDR2 YFSETQ. The CDR3 loop is CASSLGPSGGTEAFF. For the CDR3, the DNA is TGCGCCAGCAGCTTGGGACCCTCGGGGGGCACTGAAGCTTTCTTT.

The CDR3 DNA sequence: TGTGCCAGCAGTCCTACCTGGGCGGGAGGGCCACTGGAAGAGACCCAGTACTTC. Protein sequence: CASSPTWAGGPLEETQYF. V gene TRBV6-6 combines with J gene TRBJ2-5; 9 bases agree with TRBD2. Germline trimming cut 5 bases from V and 3 bases from J; bases unmatched to any gene: 16. The germline V gene encodes CDR1 MNHNY and CDR2 SVGAGI (reference sequence). The CDR3 runs 18 residues.

This rearrangement joins TRBV5-1 to TRBJ2-5; D remains ambiguous. The assigned J gene may be wrong: the sequence end matches TRBJ2-7 better. Germline CDR1 reads SGHRS; CDR2 reads YFSETQ. This CDR3 region has 13 residues. CDR3 bases: TGCGCCAGCAGCTTGTCTCCGTTCTACGAGCAGTACTTC. It yields the protein CASSLSPFYEQYF.

This clone showed up just once. The rearrangement uses TRBV6-2 or TRBV6-3 and TRBJ1-4, with 11 bases identical to TRBD1. The V segment lost 2 bases and the J segment 6 bases; nucleotides outside the gene matches: 5. CDR3 length: 16 residues. CDR1 is MNHEY, CDR2 SVGEGT, per germline. The CDR3 here is CASSYRTGGLDEKLFF. CDR3 bases: TGTGCCAGCAGTTACAGGACAGGGGGCTTGGATGAAAAACTGTTTTTT.

This chain links TRBV7-3 with TRBJ2-3; maybe TRBD1 (6 bases). The germline gives CDR1 SGHTA, CDR2 FQGTGA. V was shortened by 2 bases and J by 4 bases, with 16 bases between the two germline ends. CDR3 length: 16 amino acids. The CDR3: CASSLEHGRGSDTQYF. CDR3 nucleotide sequence: TGTGCCAGCAGCTTAGAACACGGCAGGGGATCAGATACGCAGTATTTT.

This chain joins TRBV28 and TRBJ1-1, with D tentatively TRBD1 (6 bases). Germline V lookup: CDR1 MDHEN, CDR2 SYDVKM. V was cut by 8 bases and J by 4 bases, with 23 bases left in between. The CDR3 has 16 residues. The CDR3 spells CASRRRKGGGGTEAFF. In nucleotides, the CDR3 is TGTGCCAGCCGCCGGCGAAAAGGGGGTGGCGGCACTGAAGCTTTCTTT.

CDR3 in DNA: TGTGCCAGCAGTTTATGGGACAGGGGTCCCGGGGAGCTGTTTTTT. Translation gives CASSLWDRGPGELFF. V usage is TRBV28 and J usage is TRBJ2-2, with 9 bases matching TRBD1. Germline CDR1 reads MDHEN; CDR2 reads SYDVKM. The V gene end was trimmed by 0 bases and the J gene end by 6 bases; junction bases not matched to a gene: 2. The CDR3 has 15 residues.